These 10 T cell receptor beta chains share one sample of origin, sequenced in a study of early T cells in non-severe SARS-CoV-2 infection. TCRdb reprocessed the 5' RACE reads via MiXCR and lists one record per CDR3 protein. The profile covers around 100,000 distinct CDR3 sequences, with roughly 15% appearing a single time and about 1.3% taken by the ten largest. Input material: whole blood. The receptors were sampled from an adult who was a healthcare worker with PCR-confirmed SARS-CoV-2 infection or an uninfected control (not recorded which).

The V call is TRBV30, the J call TRBJ1-5; no reliable D call. CDR3 length equals 14 residues. Per the germline V gene, CDR1 is GTSNPN and CDR2 is SVGIG (reference sequence). Trimming pared 0 bases from V and 7 bases from J, leaving 13 bases between. The CDR3 DNA reads TGTGCCTGGAGTGTACTGGGTACGCAGCAGCCCCAGCATTTT. It translates to CAWSVLGTQQPQHF.

This clonotype came up a few times. The chain recombines TRBV7-9 with TRBJ2-5, with 15 bases that match TRBD2. J was trimmed by 5 bases and V by 5 bases; bases with no gene match: 9. The CDR3 sequence is 17 residues long. Germline V CDR1 and CDR2: SEHNR, FQNEAQ (reference sequence). The CDR3 region is CASSLSGLAGGRETQYF. Written as DNA, the CDR3 is TGTGCCAGCAGCCTCTCGGGACTAGCGGGAGGACGGGAGACCCAGTACTTC.

With respect to this clonotype: A much larger clonotype is one base distant, so this may be a read error. The genes are TRBV28 and TRBJ2-5; TRBD2 aligns across 8 bases. The CDR3 runs 14 residues. Germline V gene data show CDR1 as MDHEN and CDR2 as SYDVKM. The CDR3 DNA is TGTACCAGCAGCCCCTCGGGGACTAGAGAGACCCAGTACTTC. It yields the protein CTSSPSGTRETQYF.

The sample holds a few counts of this clonotype. The CDR3: CASSLALAGELFF. CDR3 DNA: TGTGCCAGCAGCTTAGCGCTGGCTGGGGAGCTGTTTTTT. The chain combines TRBV7-9 with TRBJ2-2, with unresolved D. CDR1 is SEHNR, CDR2 FQNEAQ, per germline (reference sequence). This CDR3 spans 13 amino acids. V was cut by 0 bases and J by 8 bases, with 7 bases left in between.

This chain connects TRBV7-2 to TRBJ1-1, with no clear D. CDR3 length: 13 residues. Germline assignment: CDR1 SGHTA and CDR2 FQGNSA. V gave up 4 bases and J gave up 0 bases, with 6 bases separating them. This CDR3 reads CASSSRMNTEAFF. The DNA for the CDR3 is TGTGCCAGCAGCTCCCGGATGAACACTGAAGCTTTCTTT.

This clonotype occurred a few times. This chain joins TRBV12-3 or TRBV12-4 and TRBJ1-1; TRBD1 matches 9 bases. The J segment lost 4 bases and the V segment lost 4 bases, leaving 1 base of the junction unmatched. The CDR3 is 13 residues long. CDR3 region: CASSSDRGTEAFF. Written as DNA, the CDR3 is TGTGCCAGCAGTTCGGACAGGGGCACTGAAGCTTTCTTT.

This clonotype has only a few counts. V and J are TRBV12-3 or TRBV12-4 and TRBJ1-6; D remains unclear. This CDR3 is built from 14 residues. Trimming stripped 6 bases from V and 5 bases from J, with 11 bases between. The CDR3 here is CASRTPRDNSPLHF. The CDR3 DNA is TGTGCCAGCAGGACACCTCGGGATAATTCACCCCTCCACTTT.

This chain joins TRBV4-3 and TRBJ2-7; 8 positions match TRBD2. Per germline, CDR1 LGHNA and CDR2 YSLEER. The CDR3 is 16 residues long. The trim removed 0 bases at V and 2 bases at J, leaving 6 bases unmatched. CDR3 sequence: CASSQDPSGGPYEQYF. In DNA form, the CDR3 reads TGCGCCAGCAGCCAAGACCCGAGCGGGGGCCCCTACGAGCAGTACTTC.

This clonotype was picked up many times. The V call is TRBV7-9, the J call TRBJ2-3; possibly TRBD1 or TRBD2 for D (5 bases each). This CDR3 spans 16 amino acids. Germline CDR1 is SEHNR and CDR2 is FQNEAQ (reference sequence). With 5 bases removed from V and 6 bases from J, the gap between germline ends came to 21 bases. This CDR3 reads CASSHRDPGMEDTQYF. In DNA form, the CDR3 reads TGTGCCAGCAGCCACCGGGACCCAGGGATGGAGGATACGCAGTATTTT.

This clonotype appeared a few times. The chain combines TRBV3-1 with TRBJ2-7, with 11 bases fitting TRBD2. The CDR3 covers 14 residues. Looked up from germline, CDR1 is LGHDT and CDR2 is YNNKEL (reference sequence). J was trimmed by 3 bases and V by 4 bases; bases with no gene match: 2. CDR3 amino acids: CASSRTSGYYEQYF. The CDR3 DNA follows: TGTGCCAGCAGCCGGACTAGCGGGTACTACGAGCAGTACTTC.